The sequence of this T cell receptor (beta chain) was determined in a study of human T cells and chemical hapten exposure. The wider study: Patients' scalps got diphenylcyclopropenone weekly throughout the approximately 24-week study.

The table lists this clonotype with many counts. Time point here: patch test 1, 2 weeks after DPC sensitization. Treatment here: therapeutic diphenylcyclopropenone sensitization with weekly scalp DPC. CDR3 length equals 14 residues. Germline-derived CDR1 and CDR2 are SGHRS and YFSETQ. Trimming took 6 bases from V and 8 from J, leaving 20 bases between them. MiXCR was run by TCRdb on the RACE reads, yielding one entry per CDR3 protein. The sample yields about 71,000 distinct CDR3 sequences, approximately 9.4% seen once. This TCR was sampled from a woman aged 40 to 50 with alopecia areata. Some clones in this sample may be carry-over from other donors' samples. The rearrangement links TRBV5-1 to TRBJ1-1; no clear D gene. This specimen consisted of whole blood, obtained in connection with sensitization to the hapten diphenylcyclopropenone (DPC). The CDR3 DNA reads TGCGCCAGCACCTCAGAGGTTAAACCCTTGGAAGCTTTCTTT. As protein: CASTSEVKPLEAFF.